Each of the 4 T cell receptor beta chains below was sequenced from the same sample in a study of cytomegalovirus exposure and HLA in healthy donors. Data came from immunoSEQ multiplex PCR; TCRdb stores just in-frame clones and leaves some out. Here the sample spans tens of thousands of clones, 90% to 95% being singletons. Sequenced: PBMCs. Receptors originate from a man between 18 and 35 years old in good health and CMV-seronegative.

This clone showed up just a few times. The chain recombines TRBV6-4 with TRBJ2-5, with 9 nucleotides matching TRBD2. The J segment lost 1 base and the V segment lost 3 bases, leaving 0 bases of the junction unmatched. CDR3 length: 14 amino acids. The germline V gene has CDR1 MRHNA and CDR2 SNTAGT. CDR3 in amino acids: CASSERGGQETQYF. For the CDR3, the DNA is TGTGCCAGCAGTGAGCGGGGGGGCCAAGAGACCCAGTACTTC.

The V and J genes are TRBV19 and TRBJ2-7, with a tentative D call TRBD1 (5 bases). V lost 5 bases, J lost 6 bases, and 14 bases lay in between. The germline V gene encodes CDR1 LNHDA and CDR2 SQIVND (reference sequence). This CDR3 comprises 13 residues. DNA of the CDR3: TGTGCCAGTAGTTGGGCAGGGCTCAGCGAGCAGTACTTC. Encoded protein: CASSWAGLSEQYF.

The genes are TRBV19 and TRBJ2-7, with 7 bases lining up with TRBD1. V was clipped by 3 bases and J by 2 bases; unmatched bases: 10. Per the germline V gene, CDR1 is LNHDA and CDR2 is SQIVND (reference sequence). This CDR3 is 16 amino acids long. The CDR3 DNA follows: TGTGCCAGTAGTATTCGGATACAGGGGACCCCCTACGAGCAGTACTTC. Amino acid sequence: CASSIRIQGTPYEQYF.

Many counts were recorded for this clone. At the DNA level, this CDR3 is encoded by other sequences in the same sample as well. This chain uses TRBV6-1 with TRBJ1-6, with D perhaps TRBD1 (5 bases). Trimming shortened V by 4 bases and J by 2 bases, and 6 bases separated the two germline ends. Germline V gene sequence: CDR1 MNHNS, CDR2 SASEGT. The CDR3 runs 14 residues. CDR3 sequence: CASSAGPYNSPLHF. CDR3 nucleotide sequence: TGTGCCAGCAGTGCAGGGCCCTATAATTCACCCCTCCACTTT.